Each of the 23 T cell receptor beta chains below was sequenced from the same sample in a study of T-cell reconstitution after alpha-beta-depleted transplantation in children. For TCRbeta, the library was prepared with unique molecular identifiers. One entry per CDR3 protein, called by TCRdb with MiXCR from the PCR reads. The data show roughly 500,000 distinct CDR3 sequences, about a sixth seen once. The sequences come from PBMCs from the stem cell graft donor, collected from the stem cell graft. The source is a human donor who donated a stem cell graft to a child with acute lymphoblastic leukemia.

The chain couples TRBV6-1 to TRBJ1-4; D call uncertain. Trimming left V 5 bases short and J 3 bases short, with 10 bases between. This CDR3 has 14 amino acids. CDR1 is MNHNS and CDR2 is SASEGT in the germline V gene. The CDR3, as DNA: TGTGCCAGCAGTCTGAACGGACCTAATGAAAAACTGTTTTTT. It specifies CASSLNGPNEKLFF.

Only a few counts were recorded for this clonotype. In nucleotides, the CDR3 is TGCGCCAGCAGCCCGGAACCTAGCGGGCGGGCCCCCTACGAGCAGTACTTC. Amino acid sequence: CASSPEPSGRAPYEQYF. The chain couples TRBV5-1 to TRBJ2-7; TRBD2 matches at 8 bases. The CDR3 has 17 amino acids. The germline V gene encodes CDR1 SGHRS and CDR2 YFSETQ. The V and J ends lost 4 bases and 2 bases, in that order; junction bases with no gene match: 14.

This clonotype has ten or more counts. The chain couples TRBV29-1 to TRBJ2-1, with a tentative D call TRBD2 (6 bases). V lost 8 bases and J 9 bases, leaving 26 bases between the germline ends. This CDR3 region has 15 residues. Per germline, CDR1 SQVTM and CDR2 ANQGSEA. Here the CDR3 DNA reads TGCAGCACTACCCTTCGGGACTCTTTTATAGGTGAGCAGTTCTTC. Its protein product is CSTTLRDSFIGEQFF.

The chain employs TRBV18 and TRBJ2-7, with TRBD2 matching over 13 bases. J was trimmed by 3 bases and V by 0 bases; bases with no gene match: 5. Germline CDR1 KGHSH, CDR2 LQKENI. The CDR3 totals 17 residues. CDR3 in amino acids: CASSPPGLAGVIYEQYF. CDR3 DNA: TGTGCCAGCTCACCACCCGGACTAGCGGGAGTCATCTACGAGCAGTACTTC.

This clonotype was detected only a few times. V and J are TRBV12-3 or TRBV12-4 and TRBJ1-2, with D possibly matching TRBD1 (6 bases). This CDR3 has 13 amino acids. V was pared by 5 bases and J by 8 bases, with 15 bases between. The CDR3 protein is CASSTTGVLGYTF. The CDR3 nucleotides read TGTGCCAGCAGTACGACAGGAGTTTTAGGCTACACCTTC.

The table lists this clonotype with a few counts. The V gene is TRBV18, the J gene TRBJ2-5; 12 bases map to TRBD2. This CDR3 comprises 15 residues. J lost 5 bases, V lost 3 bases, and 4 bases had no gene match. Germline lookup yields CDR1 KGHSH and CDR2 LQKENI. The CDR3 protein is CASSPTSGSSETQYF. CDR3 nucleotide sequence: TGTGCCAGCTCACCGACTAGCGGGAGTAGCGAGACCCAGTACTTC.

The chain combines TRBV5-1 with TRBJ2-3, with D hard to call. V lost 2 bases and J 0 bases, leaving 10 bases between the germline ends. CDR1 and CDR2 from the germline V gene are SGHRS and YFSETQ. The CDR3 sequence is 15 residues long. This CDR3 is CASSLTDRSTDTQYF. CDR3 bases: TGCGCCAGCAGCTTAACGGACCGGAGCACAGATACGCAGTATTTT.

This chain connects TRBV2 to TRBJ2-3; 9 bases align to TRBD1. There are 13 residues in the CDR3. Germline CDR1 SNHLY, CDR2 FYNNEI. The V gene end was trimmed by 10 bases and the J gene end by 6 bases; junction bases not matched to a gene: 8. The CDR3 bases are TGTGCCATAGGGGACAGGGACTCGGATACGCAGTATTTT. This sequence encodes CAIGDRDSDTQYF.

This chain links TRBV7-9 with TRBJ2-3; D possibly uses TRBD1 or TRBD2 (5 bases each). V lost 5 bases and J lost 8, with 20 bases in between. This CDR3 has 15 amino acids. Germline values: CDR1 SEHNR, CDR2 FQNEAQ (reference sequence). CDR3 amino acids: CASSLLGEGRSTQYF. The CDR3 nucleotides read TGTGCCAGCAGCCTCTTGGGGGAAGGGAGAAGTACGCAGTATTTT. Full variable domain (remainder filled in from reference TRBV7-9 and TRBJ2-3): DTGVSQNPRHKITKRGQNVTFRCDPISEHNRLYWYRQTLGQGPEFLTYFQNEAQLEKSRLLSDRFSAERPKGSFSTLEIQRTEQGDSAMYLCASSLLGEGRSTQYFGPGTRLTVL.

The table lists this clonotype with a few counts. This rearrangement joins TRBV6-2 or TRBV6-3 to TRBJ2-1, with 7 bases identical to TRBD1. There are 14 residues in the CDR3. V shed 3 bases, J shed 6 bases, and the junction held 5 bases outside the gene matches. CDR1 is MNHEY, CDR2 SVGEGT, per germline. The CDR3 here is CASSYLTGSNEQFF. The CDR3 DNA is TGTGCCAGCAGTTATTTGACAGGGTCCAATGAGCAGTTCTTC.

The chain combines TRBV12-3 or TRBV12-4 with TRBJ1-2, with 10 bases that match TRBD1. This CDR3 is built from 15 residues. Trimming cost V 6 bases and J 7 bases; bases outside gene matches: 11. The CDR3: CASSPGTGEQPGYTF. CDR3 in DNA: TGTGCCAGCAGCCCGGGGACAGGGGAACAACCTGGCTACACCTTC.

The V gene is TRBV6-5, the J gene TRBJ2-7, with TRBD1 as a possible D gene (5 bases). The CDR3 totals 14 residues. Trimming pared 1 base from V and 4 bases from J, leaving 11 bases between. The V gene's germline CDR1 is MNHEY and CDR2 SVGAGI. The CDR3 bases are TGTGCCAGCAGTTACTTGCCCAGGGCTTACGAGCAGTACTTC. Translated, it gives CASSYLPRAYEQYF.

The chain links TRBV27 to TRBJ2-3; 8 bases line up with TRBD1. The CDR3 is made up of 16 amino acids. Germline CDR1 reads MNHEY; CDR2 reads SMNVEV (reference sequence). V lost 6 bases, J lost 6 bases, and 14 bases stayed unmatched. The CDR3 region has the DNA TGTGCCAGCAGCCCTGCAGGGGGCTTCGTTTTCGATACGCAGTATTTT. Translated, it gives CASSPAGGFVFDTQYF.

The chain is built from TRBV6-1 and TRBJ1-5; 9 bases map to TRBD1. Trimming at V came to 1 base and at J to 6 bases, leaving 1 base not matched to a gene. Germline-derived CDR1 and CDR2 are MNHNS and SASEGT. This CDR3 region has 14 residues. The DNA for the CDR3 is TGTGCCAGCAGTGAAGGACAGGGGGGTCAGCCCCAGCATTTT. Its translation: CASSEGQGGQPQHF.

The V gene is TRBV29-1, the J gene TRBJ2-7, with D possibly called TRBD1 or TRBD2 (5 bases each). The CDR3 totals 13 residues. Trimming took off 7 bases at V and 3 bases at J, with 16 bases between the two ends. Looked up from germline, CDR1 is SQVTM and CDR2 is ANQGSEA. The CDR3 coding sequence is TGCAGCGCCGCATGGGGTGGGGGCTACGAGCAGTACTTC. Amino acid sequence: CSAAWGGGYEQYF.

J is TRBJ1-5 and V is TRBV4-1; TRBD1 matches 9 bases. CDR3 size: 16 residues. V was clipped by 2 bases and J by 4 bases; unmatched bases: 6. Germline V gene lookup returns CDR1 MGHRA and CDR2 YSYEKL. CDR3 nucleotide sequence: TGCGCCAGCAGCCAACCGGGACAGGGACGGAATCAGCCCCAGCATTTT. Protein product: CASSQPGQGRNQPQHF.

To note about this clonotype: One end of the junction varies from germline; a read error may be responsible. CDR3 DNA: TGCGCCAGCAGGGCTGGGGCTAGCGGGAGTGACGATCAGTACTTC. Its protein is CASRAGASGSDDQYF. This chain uses TRBV5-1 with TRBJ2-7, with 10 bases aligning to TRBD2. Per the germline V gene, CDR1 is SGHRS and CDR2 is YFSETQ. The CDR3 extends over 15 amino acids.

This clonotype appeared a few times. The chain joins TRBV11-2 to TRBJ2-1; D not certain. CDR1 SGHAT and CDR2 FQNNGV come from the germline V gene. Trimming stripped 4 bases from V and 8 bases from J, with 12 bases between. This CDR3 is 13 amino acids long. CDR3 protein: CASSSLGPDEQFF. In DNA form, the CDR3 reads TGTGCCAGCAGCTCCCTAGGGCCGGATGAGCAGTTCTTC.

There are a few counts of this clonotype. The chain uses TRBV5-1 and TRBJ1-2, with 8 bases matching TRBD1. CDR1 is SGHRS, CDR2 YFSETQ, per germline. The length of the CDR3 is 14 residues. After removal of 0 bases from V and 6 bases from J, the junction contained 4 bases not matched to a gene. The CDR3: CASSLGTGFNGYTF. The CDR3 coding sequence is TGCGCCAGCAGCTTGGGGACAGGGTTCAATGGCTACACCTTC.

This clonotype came up a few times. The chain has TRBV18 and TRBJ2-1; 9 nucleotides agree with TRBD1. Looked up from germline, CDR1 is KGHSH and CDR2 is LQKENI. V was pared by 5 bases and J by 4 bases, with 9 bases of the junction left unmatched. The CDR3 loop spans 16 amino acids. The CDR3 region is CASSLIAGTGYNEQFF. The CDR3 region has the DNA TGTGCCAGCTCATTAATTGCCGGGACAGGGTACAATGAGCAGTTCTTC.

This clonotype showed up just a few times. CDR3 sequence reads: CASSPKGAEYETQYF. In DNA, the CDR3 is TGTGCCAGCAGTCCCAAGGGGGCTGAGTATGAGACCCAGTACTTC. This rearrangement joins TRBV13 to TRBJ2-5, with 7 bases that match TRBD1. The CDR3 is made up of 15 amino acids. Unmatched junction bases numbered 12, after V lost 6 bases and J lost 5 bases. Germline values: CDR1 PRHDT, CDR2 FYEKMQ (reference sequence).

This clonotype was seen only a few times. The chain uses TRBV20-1 and TRBJ2-1; 11 positions match TRBD2. V dropped 5 bases and J dropped 5; count of bases not matched to a gene: 5. The CDR3 sequence is 14 residues long. Germline V gives CDR1 DFQATT, CDR2 SNEGSKA (reference sequence). The chain's CDR3 is CSAPPGLADNEQFF. The CDR3 DNA reads as TGCAGTGCTCCCCCGGGACTAGCGGACAATGAGCAGTTCTTC.

J is TRBJ1-2 and V is TRBV5-5, with D tentatively TRBD1 (6 bases). Germline-derived CDR1 and CDR2 are SGHKS and YYEKEE (reference sequence). V lost 0 bases and J lost 8, with 14 bases in between. The CDR3 is 14 amino acids. The CDR3 DNA reads as TGTGCCAGCAGCTTGGTAGCGGGGGCAGCCGGCTACACCTTC. The encoded protein is CASSLVAGAAGYTF.